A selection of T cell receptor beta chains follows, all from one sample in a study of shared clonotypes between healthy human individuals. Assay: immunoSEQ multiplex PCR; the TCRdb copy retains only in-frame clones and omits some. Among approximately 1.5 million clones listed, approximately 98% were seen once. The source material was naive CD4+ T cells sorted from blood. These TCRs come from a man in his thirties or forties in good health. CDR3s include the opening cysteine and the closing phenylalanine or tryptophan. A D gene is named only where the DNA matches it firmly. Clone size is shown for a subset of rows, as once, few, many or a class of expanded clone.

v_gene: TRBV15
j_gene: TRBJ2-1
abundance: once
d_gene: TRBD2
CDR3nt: TGTGCCACCAGCAGAGATTCTGGTACAAAGACTAGCGGGAAGCGCTATGAGCAGTTCTTC
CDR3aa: CATSRDSGTKTSGKRYEQFF

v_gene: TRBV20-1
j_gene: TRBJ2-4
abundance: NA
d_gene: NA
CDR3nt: TGCAGTGCTAGACCCAAAAACATTCAGTACTTC
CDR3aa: CSARPKNIQYF

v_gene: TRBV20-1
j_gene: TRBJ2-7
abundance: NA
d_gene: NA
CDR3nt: TGCAGTGCACCTTCCCGCGCCGAGCAGTACTTC
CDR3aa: CSAPSRAEQYF

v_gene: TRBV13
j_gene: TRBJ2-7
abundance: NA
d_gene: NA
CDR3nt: TGTGCCAGCAGCTTAGGCCACGGCCGTCAGTACTTC
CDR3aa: CASSLGHGRQYF

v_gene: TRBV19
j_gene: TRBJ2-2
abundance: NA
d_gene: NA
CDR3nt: TGTGCCAGTAGTATTACAGGGAACACCGGGGAGCTGTTTTTT
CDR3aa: CASSITGNTGELFF

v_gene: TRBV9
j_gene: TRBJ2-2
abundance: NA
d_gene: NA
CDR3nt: TGTGCCAGCAGTGGTCCGGGTTTCACCGGGGAGCTGTTTTTT
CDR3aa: CASSGPGFTGELFF

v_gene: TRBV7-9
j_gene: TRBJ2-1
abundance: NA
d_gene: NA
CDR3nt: TGTGCCAGCAGCTTAGTGGGCGGAGGGATTGAGCAGTTCTTC
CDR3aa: CASSLVGGGIEQFF

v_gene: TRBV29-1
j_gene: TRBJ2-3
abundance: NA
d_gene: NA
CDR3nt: TGCAGCGTTGACAGGGCAGGCACAGATACGCAGTATTTT
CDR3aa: CSVDRAGTDTQYF

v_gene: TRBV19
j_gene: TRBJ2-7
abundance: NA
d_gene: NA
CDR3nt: TGTGCCAGTAGTCGACCGACTGATTCCTACGAGCAGTACTTC
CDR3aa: CASSRPTDSYEQYF

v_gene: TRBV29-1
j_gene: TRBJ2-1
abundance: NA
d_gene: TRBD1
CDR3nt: TGCAGCGTTGCCGACAGGGGGGGGCTATCCTACAATGAGCAGTTCTTC
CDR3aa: CSVADRGGLSYNEQFF

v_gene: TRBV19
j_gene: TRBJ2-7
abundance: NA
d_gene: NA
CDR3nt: TGTGCCAGTAGTACGGTTTCTAGCGCGCAGTACTTC
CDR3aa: CASSTVSSAQYF

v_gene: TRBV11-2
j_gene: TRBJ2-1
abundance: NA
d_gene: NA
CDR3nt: TGTGCCAGCAGCTTAGCTGACAGGCTTTACAATGAGCAGTTCTTC
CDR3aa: CASSLADRLYNEQFF

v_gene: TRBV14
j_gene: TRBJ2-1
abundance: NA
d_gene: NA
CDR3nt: TGTGCCAGCAGCCTCCCCGGGGCACCCTACAATGAGCAGTTCTTC
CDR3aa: CASSLPGAPYNEQFF

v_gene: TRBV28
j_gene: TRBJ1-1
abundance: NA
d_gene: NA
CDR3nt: TGTGCCAGCAGTTTACCTCCGACAGCTTTCTTT
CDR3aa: CASSLPPTAFF

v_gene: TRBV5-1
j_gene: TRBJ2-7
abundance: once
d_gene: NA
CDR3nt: TGCGCCAGCAGCTTGGACAGGGCCCAGTCCTACGAGCAGTACTTC
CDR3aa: CASSLDRAQSYEQYF

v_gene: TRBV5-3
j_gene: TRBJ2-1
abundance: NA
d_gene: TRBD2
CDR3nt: TGTGCCAGAAGCTTGCTAGCGGGAGGCTACAATGAGCAGTTCTTC
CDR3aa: CARSLLAGGYNEQFF

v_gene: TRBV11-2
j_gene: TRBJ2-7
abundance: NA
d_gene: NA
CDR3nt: TGTGCCAGCAGGAGAGAATACGAGCAGTACTTC
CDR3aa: CASRREYEQYF

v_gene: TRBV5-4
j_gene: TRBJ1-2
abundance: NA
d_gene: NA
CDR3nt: TGTGCCAGCAGCTTGGGGTCAGTGGATGGCTACACCTTC
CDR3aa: CASSLGSVDGYTF

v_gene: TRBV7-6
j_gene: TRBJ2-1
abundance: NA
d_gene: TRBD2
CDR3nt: TGTGCCAGCAGCGCAGGACCTCGTCGGACTAGCGGAGATGAGCAGTTCTTC
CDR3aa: CASSAGPRRTSGDEQFF

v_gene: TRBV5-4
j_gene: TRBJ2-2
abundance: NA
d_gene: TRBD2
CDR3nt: TGTGCCAGCAGCGGGATACTAGCGGGAGAGGACGGGGAGCTGTTTTTT
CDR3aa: CASSGILAGEDGELFF

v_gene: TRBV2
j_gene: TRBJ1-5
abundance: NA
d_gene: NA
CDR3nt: TGTGCCAGCAGCAGACAGTATAGCAATCAGCCCCAGCATTTT
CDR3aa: CASSRQYSNQPQHF

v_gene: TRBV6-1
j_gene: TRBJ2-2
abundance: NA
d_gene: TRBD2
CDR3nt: TGTGCCAGCAGTGCCCAACTAGCGGGAGGGACCGGGGAGCTGTTTTTT
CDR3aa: CASSAQLAGGTGELFF

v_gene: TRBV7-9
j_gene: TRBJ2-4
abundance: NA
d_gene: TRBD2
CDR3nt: TGTGCCAGCAGCTCTACTAGCGGGGGTAACAAAAACATTCAGTACTTC
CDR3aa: CASSSTSGGNKNIQYF

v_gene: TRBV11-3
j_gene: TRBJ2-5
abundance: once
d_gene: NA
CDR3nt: TGTGCCAGCAGCCAGGGGGGGGCATCTCGGTTTTTCCAAGAGACCCAGTACTTC
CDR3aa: CASSQGGASRFFQETQYF

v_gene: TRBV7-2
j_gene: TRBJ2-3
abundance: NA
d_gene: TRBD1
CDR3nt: TGTGCCAGCAGCTTGGGGACAGATCCAGATACGCAGTATTTT
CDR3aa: CASSLGTDPDTQYF

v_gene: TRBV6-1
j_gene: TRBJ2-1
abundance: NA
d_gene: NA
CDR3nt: TGTGCCAGCAGTCTGGACTCGGGCTCCTACAATGAGCAGTTCTTC
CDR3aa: CASSLDSGSYNEQFF

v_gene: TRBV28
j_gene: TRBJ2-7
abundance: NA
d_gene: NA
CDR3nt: TGTGCCAGCAGCTCATTTAGGCCCTACTACGAGGAGCAGTACTTC
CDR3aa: CASSSFRPYYEEQYF

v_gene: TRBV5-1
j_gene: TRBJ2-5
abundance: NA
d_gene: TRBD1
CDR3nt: TGCGCCAGCAGCCCAAGGACAGGTTCTTTCCAAGAGACCCAGTACTTC
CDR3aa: CASSPRTGSFQETQYF

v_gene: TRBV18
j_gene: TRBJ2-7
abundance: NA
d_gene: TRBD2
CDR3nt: TGTGCCAGCTCACCAATCGGGAGGGCCCACGAGCAGTACTTC
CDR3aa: CASSPIGRAHEQYF

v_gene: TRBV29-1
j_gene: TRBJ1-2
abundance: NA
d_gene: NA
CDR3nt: TGCAGCGTTTCCGGTGGAAGGGAGGGTCATGGCTACACCTTC
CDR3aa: CSVSGGREGHGYTF

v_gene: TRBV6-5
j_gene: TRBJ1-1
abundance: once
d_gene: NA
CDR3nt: TGTGCCAGTGCCAACTTGAACACTGAAGCTTTCTTT
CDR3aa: CASANLNTEAFF

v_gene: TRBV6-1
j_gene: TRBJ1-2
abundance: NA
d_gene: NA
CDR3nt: TGTGCCAGCAGTGAAACCCGGCATGGCTACACCTTC
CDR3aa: CASSETRHGYTF

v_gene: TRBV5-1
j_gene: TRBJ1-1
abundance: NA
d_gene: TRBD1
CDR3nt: TGCGCCAGCAGCTTGGTAGGGACAGGTGAAGCTTTCTTT
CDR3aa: CASSLVGTGEAFF

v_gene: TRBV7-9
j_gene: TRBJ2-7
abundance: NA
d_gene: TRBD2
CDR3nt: TGTGCCAGCAGCCACGGGGGGAGTAGGACCTACGAGCAGTACTTC
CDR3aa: CASSHGGSRTYEQYF

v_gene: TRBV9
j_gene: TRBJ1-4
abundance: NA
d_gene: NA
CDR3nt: TGTGCCAGCAGCCCGACCGGGGGCGTCGGGGAAAAACTGTTTTTT
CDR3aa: CASSPTGGVGEKLFF

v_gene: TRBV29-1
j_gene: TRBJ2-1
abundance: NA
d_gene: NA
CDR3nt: TGCAGCGGTACGACAGAGTCCTACAATGAGCAGTTCTTC
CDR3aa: CSGTTESYNEQFF

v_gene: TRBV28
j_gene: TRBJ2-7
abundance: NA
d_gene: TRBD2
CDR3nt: TGTGCCAGCAGTTTACTAGCGGGAGATGCCGAGCAGTACTTC
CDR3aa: CASSLLAGDAEQYF

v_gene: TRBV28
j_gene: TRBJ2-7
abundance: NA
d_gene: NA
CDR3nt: TGTGCCAGCAGTTTAGAGCCGGTGGACGAGCAGTACTTC
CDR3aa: CASSLEPVDEQYF

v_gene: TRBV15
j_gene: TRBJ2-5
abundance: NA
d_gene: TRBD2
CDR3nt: TGTGCCACCAGCAGAGGAGCGGGAGTGGGAGAGACCCAGTACTTC
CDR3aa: CATSRGAGVGETQYF

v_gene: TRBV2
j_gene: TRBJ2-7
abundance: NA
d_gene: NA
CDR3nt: TGTGCCAGCAGGTCTAGGGGACATTCCTACGAGCAGTACTTC
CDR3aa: CASRSRGHSYEQYF

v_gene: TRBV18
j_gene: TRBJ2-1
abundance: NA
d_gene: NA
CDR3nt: TGTGCCAGCTCACCACCAGGGGCAAGTGAGCAGTTCTTC
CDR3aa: CASSPPGASEQFF

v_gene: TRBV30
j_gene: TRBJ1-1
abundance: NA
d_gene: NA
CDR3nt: TGTGCCTGGAGTGGCCCCTGGTCGGGGTCTGAAGCTTTCTTT
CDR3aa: CAWSGPWSGSEAFF

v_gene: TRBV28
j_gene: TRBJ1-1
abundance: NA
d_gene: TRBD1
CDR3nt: TGTGCCAGCACTCCCTCACAGGGGGGAGCTTTCTTT
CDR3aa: CASTPSQGGAFF

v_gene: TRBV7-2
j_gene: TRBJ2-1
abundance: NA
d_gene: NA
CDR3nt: TGTGCCAGCAGCTTTATTCGGGGGGCCAATGAGCAGTTCTTC
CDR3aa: CASSFIRGANEQFF

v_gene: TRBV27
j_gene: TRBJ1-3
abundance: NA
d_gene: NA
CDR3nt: TGTGCCAGCAGAATGGACAGAGCTGGAAACACCATATATTTT
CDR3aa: CASRMDRAGNTIYF

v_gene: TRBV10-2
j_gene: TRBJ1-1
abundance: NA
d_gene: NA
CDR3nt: TGCGCCAGCAGTAAGGTAAAGGGCCCCGGGACTGAAGCTTTCTTT
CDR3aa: CASSKVKGPGTEAFF

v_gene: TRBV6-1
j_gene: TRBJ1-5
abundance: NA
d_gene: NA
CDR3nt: TGTGCCAGCAGTTTTGACGGTAGCAATCAGCCCCAGCATTTT
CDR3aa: CASSFDGSNQPQHF

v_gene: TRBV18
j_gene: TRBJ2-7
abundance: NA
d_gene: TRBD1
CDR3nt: TGTGCCAGCTCCCCCGTGGACAGGTCGGAGGCCGAGCAGTACTTC
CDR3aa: CASSPVDRSEAEQYF

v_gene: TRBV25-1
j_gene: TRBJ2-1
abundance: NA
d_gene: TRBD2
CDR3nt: TGTGCCAGCAGTGAAACGAAACCCAGCGGGAGGACCAACAATGAGCAGTTCTTC
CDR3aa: CASSETKPSGRTNNEQFF

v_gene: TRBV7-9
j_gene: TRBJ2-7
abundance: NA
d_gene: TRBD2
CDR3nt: TGTGCCAGCAGCTTAGTAGAACTAGCGGGAAAGTACGAGCAGTACTTC
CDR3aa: CASSLVELAGKYEQYF

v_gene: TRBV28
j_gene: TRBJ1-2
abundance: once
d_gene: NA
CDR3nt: TGTGCCAGCAGTTTATACACCATCTATGGCTACACCTTC
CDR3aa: CASSLYTIYGYTF

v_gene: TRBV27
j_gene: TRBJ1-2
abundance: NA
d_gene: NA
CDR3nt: TGTGCCAGCAGTTTCATAAGGGGCACAGGGGGCTACACCTTC
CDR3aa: CASSFIRGTGGYTF